The T cell receptor beta chain described here comes from a study of T cells after yellow fever vaccination. With 5 bases removed from V and 0 bases from J, the gap between germline ends came to 30 bases. Looked up from germline, CDR1 is DFQATT and CDR2 is SNEGSKA (reference sequence). The CDR3 totals 20 residues. TCRdb reanalysed the 5' RACE reads using MiXCR and keeps one entry per CDR3 protein. The data show hundreds of thousands of distinct CDR3 sequences, 9.5% to 15% seen once. The sample consisted of CD4+ T cells sorted from PBMCs, taken 15 days after the yellow fever booster vaccination. This TCR came from a man younger than 35 who received the YFV17D yellow fever vaccine. The chain joins TRBV20-1 to TRBJ2-3, with D unclear. The CDR3 spells CSAFHWNRVRGGWSTDTQYF. In DNA, the CDR3 is TGCAGTGCTTTCCATTGGAATAGGGTGAGAGGCGGTTGGAGCACAGATACGCAGTATTTT.